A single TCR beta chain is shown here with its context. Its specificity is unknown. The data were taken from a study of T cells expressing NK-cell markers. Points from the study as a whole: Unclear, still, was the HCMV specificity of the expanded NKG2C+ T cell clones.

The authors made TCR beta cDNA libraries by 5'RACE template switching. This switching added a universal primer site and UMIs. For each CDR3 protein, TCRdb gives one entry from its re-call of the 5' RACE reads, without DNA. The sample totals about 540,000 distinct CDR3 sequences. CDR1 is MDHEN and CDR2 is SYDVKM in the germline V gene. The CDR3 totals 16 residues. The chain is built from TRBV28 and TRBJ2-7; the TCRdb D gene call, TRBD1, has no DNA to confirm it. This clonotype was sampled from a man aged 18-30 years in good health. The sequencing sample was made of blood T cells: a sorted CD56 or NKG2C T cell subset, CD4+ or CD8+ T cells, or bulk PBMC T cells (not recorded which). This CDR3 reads CASSTSTGGETYEQYF.